The following is a T cell receptor (beta chain) sequence with its context. The data stem from a study of cytomegalovirus exposure and HLA in healthy donors. The CDR3 has 15 residues. The germline V gene has CDR1 SGHAT and CDR2 FQNNGV. V lost 1 base to trimming and J lost 4 bases; unmatched junction nucleotides: 3. In the PCR, 60 Vbeta and 13 Jbeta primers were used. Sequencing was performed with immunoSEQ multiplex PCR; in TCRdb, only in-frame clones are kept and a portion is missing. In the table there are over 60,000 clones, approximately 81% of which are singletons. V is TRBV11-2 and J is TRBJ2-5, with TRBD1 matching over 10 bases. The clonotype originates from a young woman in good health and CMV-seropositive. The specimen sequenced was PBMCs. The CDR3 sequence: CASSLVRDRGETQYF. For the CDR3, the DNA is TGTGCCAGCAGCTTAGTCCGGGACAGGGGAGAGACCCAGTACTTC.